One sample yielded the 24 T cell receptor beta chains listed below, sequenced in a study of blood T cells in healthy people across ages. Sample-barcoded 5' priming and a J-beta primer mix drove a second PCR of roughly 7 to 11 cycles. TCRdb redid the calling of the 5' RACE reads with MiXCR, one entry per CDR3 protein. Of hundreds of thousands of distinct CDR3 sequences in the sample, roughly two fifths were seen once. Input material: blood. Source of these receptors: a man older than 75 in good health.

This chain's CDR3 is CASSSGSSSGANVLTF. Written as DNA, the CDR3 is TGTGCCAGCAGTTCCGGGTCGAGCTCTGGGGCCAACGTCCTGACTTTC. The V call is TRBV6-2 or TRBV6-3, the J call TRBJ2-6; no firm D call. Germline CDR1 reads MNHEY; CDR2 reads SVGEGT. The germline V and J ends were trimmed by 4 bases and 0 bases, with 10 bases remaining between them. The length of the CDR3 is 16 residues.

This clonotype has only a few counts. The chain uses TRBV4-2 and TRBJ2-2, with D possibly being TRBD1 (5 bases). The CDR3 consists of 16 residues. V was clipped by 3 bases and J by 1 base, with 12 bases between them. Germline CDR1 is LGHNA and CDR2 is YNFKEQ. CDR3 nucleotide sequence: TGTGCCAGCAGCCACGATAACGACAGGAACACCGGGGAGCTGTTTTTT. It encodes CASSHDNDRNTGELFF.

The chain uses TRBV5-1 and TRBJ2-5; TRBD2 agrees at 11 bases. The CDR3 extends over 16 amino acids. The junction had 9 bases not matched to a gene; V was cut back by 5 bases and J by 3 bases. The germline V gene encodes CDR1 SGHRS and CDR2 YFSETQ. CDR3 coding DNA: TGCGCCAGCAGTCCAGGGGTACTAGCGGGAGAAGAGACCCAGTACTTC. It yields the protein CASSPGVLAGEETQYF.

This clonotype has only a few counts. The chain combines TRBV10-3 with TRBJ2-3; 8 nucleotides align to TRBD2. After removal of 3 bases from V and 5 bases from J, the junction contained 4 bases not matched to a gene. This CDR3 spans 14 amino acids. Germline lookup yields CDR1 ENHRY and CDR2 SYGVKD. The CDR3 is CAISDSGRGDTQYF. The CDR3 DNA sequence: TGTGCCATCAGTGATTCCGGGAGGGGAGATACGCAGTATTTT.

This sequence joins TRBV7-2 and TRBJ2-4, with D possibly being TRBD2 (5 bases). With 0 bases removed from V and 15 bases from J, the gap between germline ends came to 12 bases. Germline V gene lookup returns CDR1 SGHTA and CDR2 FQGNSA. This CDR3 contains 12 residues. CDR3 sequence: CASSLASSGMYF. DNA for the CDR3: TGTGCCAGCAGCTTAGCGTCCAGCGGTATGTACTTC.

This clonotype was seen only a few times. The chain employs TRBV6-5 and TRBJ2-5, with D perhaps TRBD1 or TRBD2 (5 bases each). Germline loops: CDR1 MNHEY, CDR2 SVGAGI. Trimming removed 6 bases at V and 11 bases at J, with 28 bases between. This CDR3 is 16 amino acids long. CDR3 residues: CASSRPKGKRVEEQYF. In DNA, the CDR3 is TGTGCCAGCAGCCGCCCCAAGGGGAAGAGGGTAGAGGAGCAGTACTTC.

The rearrangement links TRBV5-1 to TRBJ1-3; unclear D gene. The CDR3 spans 15 residues. Germline CDR1 SGHRS, CDR2 YFSETQ. The V and J ends lost 2 bases and 1 base respectively, with 10 bases between them. CDR3 in amino acids: CASSFSGGSGNTIYF. The CDR3 DNA sequence: TGCGCCAGCAGCTTTTCCGGAGGATCTGGAAACACCATATATTTT.

The table lists this clonotype with a few counts. Here the CDR3 reads CASSVAGREGYNEQFF. For the CDR3, the DNA is TGTGCCAGCAGCGTAGCTGGGCGGGAGGGCTACAATGAGCAGTTCTTC. The chain combines TRBV9 with TRBJ2-1, with 9 positions matching TRBD2. The CDR3 spans 16 residues. The junction had 4 bases not matched to a gene; V was cut back by 0 bases and J by 3 bases. Germline-derived CDR1 and CDR2 are SGDLS and YYNGEE.

The rearrangement links TRBV5-1 to TRBJ2-7, with D unclear. The CDR3 contains 13 residues. Deletions cut 0 bases from V and 2 bases from J, with 6 bases between. Germline V gene lookup returns CDR1 SGHRS and CDR2 YFSETQ. CDR3 DNA sequence: TGCGCCAGCAGCTTGGACCAACCCTACGAGCAGTACTTC. Translated, it gives CASSLDQPYEQYF.

CDR3 nucleotide sequence: TGTGCCAGCAGCTTACAAGGGCGGGCAAACATTCAGTACTTC. This gives the protein CASSLQGRANIQYF. The V call is TRBV7-2, the J call TRBJ2-4; TRBD2 is a possible D gene (5 bases). Looked up from germline, CDR1 is SGHTA and CDR2 is FQGNSA. The CDR3 contains 14 residues. V shed 2 bases and J shed 6 bases, with 11 bases lying between them.

The rearrangement joins TRBV24-1 to TRBJ2-1; 12 bases match TRBD2. Germline loops: CDR1 KGHDR, CDR2 SFDVKD. V trimming: 7 bases; J trimming: 7 bases; junction bases outside the gene matches: 7. The CDR3 has 15 amino acids. CDR3 sequence: CATSRTSGMGNEQFF. In DNA, the CDR3 is TGTGCCACCAGCCGGACTAGCGGGATGGGGAATGAGCAGTTCTTC.

V is TRBV6-6 and J is TRBJ1-3; no clear D gene. The V and J ends lost 2 bases and 2 bases respectively, with 10 bases between them. Germline V CDR1 and CDR2: MNHNY, SVGAGI (reference sequence). This CDR3 region has 15 residues. CDR3 sequence: CASSYGQPTGNTIYF. In nucleotides, the CDR3 is TGTGCCAGCAGTTACGGCCAGCCGACTGGAAACACCATATATTTT.

The J gene is TRBJ2-5, the V gene TRBV5-1; 12 bases agree with TRBD2. Germline loops: CDR1 SGHRS, CDR2 YFSETQ. This CDR3 contains 16 residues. V lost 4 bases, J lost 0 bases, and 4 bases stayed unmatched. In DNA form, the CDR3 reads TGCGCCAGCAGCACCGGACTAGCGGGGCACCAAGAGACCCAGTACTTC. It translates to CASSTGLAGHQETQYF.

The chain couples TRBV7-6 to TRBJ2-1; 7 bases map to TRBD2. In germline, CDR1 is SGHVS, CDR2 FNYEAQ. The J segment lost 5 bases and the V segment lost 3 bases, leaving 16 bases of the junction unmatched. CDR3 size: 18 residues. The CDR3 region has the DNA TGTGCCAGCAGCTTTAGACCCCCTACATCGGGGGGAGACAATGAGCAGTTCTTC. This encodes CASSFRPPTSGGDNEQFF. The variable domain in full, completed from reference TRBV7-6 and TRBJ2-1, reads GAGVSQSPRYKVTKRGQDVALRCDPISGHVSLYWYRQALGQGPEFLTYFNYEAQQDKSGLPNDRFSAERPEGSISTLTIQRTEQRDSAMYRCASSFRPPTSGGDNEQFFGPGTRLTVL.

The V gene is TRBV6-1, the J gene TRBJ1-2, with 7 nucleotides matching TRBD1. V gave up 6 bases and J gave up 4 bases; unmatched junction bases: 8. This CDR3 contains 14 residues. Looked up from germline, CDR1 is MNHNS and CDR2 is SASEGT. The DNA for the CDR3 is TGTGCCAGCAGCCCGGGACAGCGCCTCTATGGCTACACCTTC. Translating gives CASSPGQRLYGYTF.

The CDR3 loop is CASSSQPSTATNEKLFF. In nucleotides, the CDR3 is TGTGCCAGCAGCTCGCAGCCCTCGACTGCAACTAATGAAAAACTGTTTTTT. The chain carries TRBV13 and TRBJ1-4; D unclear. Germline CDR1 and CDR2: PRHDT and FYEKMQ (reference sequence). This CDR3 spans 17 amino acids. Deletions cut 4 bases from V and 0 bases from J, with 15 bases between.

The rearrangement links TRBV20-1 to TRBJ2-7; D is ambiguous. Germline values: CDR1 DFQATT, CDR2 SNEGSKA (reference sequence). With 0 bases removed from V and 0 bases from J, the gap between germline ends came to 15 bases. The CDR3 consists of 16 residues. CDR3 bases: TGCAGTGCTAGAGATCGAATAGACCCTAACTCCTACGAGCAGTACTTC. It yields the protein CSARDRIDPNSYEQYF.

J is TRBJ2-1 and V is TRBV9, with D perhaps TRBD2 (5 bases). The CDR3 covers 15 residues. Germline V gene sequence: CDR1 SGDLS, CDR2 YYNGEE. V lost 4 bases and J lost 1, with 12 bases in between. The CDR3 coding sequence is TGTGCCAGCAGCCTCAGGAGGACTTCCTACAATGAGCAGTTCTTC. Protein: CASSLRRTSYNEQFF.

The V and J genes are TRBV27 and TRBJ1-2; D not certain. The CDR3 is 12 amino acids. Germline CDR1 reads MNHEY; CDR2 reads SMNVEV (reference sequence). V lost 4 bases and J 8 bases, leaving 11 bases between the germline ends. The CDR3 coding sequence is TGTGCCAGCAGTTCTAACCGGATGGGCTACACCTTC. As protein: CASSSNRMGYTF.

This chain connects TRBV11-2 to TRBJ2-7; D is ambiguous. Trimming cost V 0 bases and J 4 bases, with 4 bases left between them. Germline V lookup: CDR1 SGHAT, CDR2 FQNNGV. CDR3 length equals 12 residues. CDR3: CASSLDEYEQYF. The CDR3 bases are TGTGCCAGCAGCTTAGATGAGTACGAGCAGTACTTC.

This clonotype was counted only a few times. The CDR3 DNA reads TGTGCCAGCAGGCCTAGGACTAATGAGCAGTTCTTC. Amino acid sequence: CASRPRTNEQFF. The chain combines TRBV6-4 with TRBJ2-1, with D possibly matching TRBD2 (5 bases). There are 12 residues in the CDR3. The V end lost 6 bases, the J end lost 7 bases, and 10 bases lay between the germline ends. Germline CDR1 is MRHNA and CDR2 is SNTAGT.

A remark on this clonotype: A much bigger clone sits one base away, suggesting this may be a read error. The V and J genes are TRBV20-1 and TRBJ1-5, with TRBD1 identical over 8 bases. Germline CDR1 and CDR2: DFQATT and SNEGSKA (reference sequence). The CDR3 has 13 residues. V was clipped by 6 bases and J by 4 bases; unmatched bases: 5. In DNA form, the CDR3 reads TGCAGTGCCCTTAGGACAGGGAATCAGCCCCAGCATTTT. This sequence encodes CSALRTGNQPQHF.

This clonotype has a count of ten or more. The rearrangement uses TRBV29-1 and TRBJ1-1, with no clear D. V was trimmed by 5 bases and J by 4 bases, leaving 8 bases between them. Germline lookup yields CDR1 SQVTM and CDR2 ANQGSEA. This CDR3 comprises 11 residues. The CDR3 reads CSVSRGTEAFF. DNA for the CDR3: TGCAGCGTTAGCCGTGGCACTGAAGCTTTCTTT.

This clonotype was observed many times. The chain carries TRBV12-3 or TRBV12-4 and TRBJ2-3; D might be TRBD1 or TRBD2, each matching 6 bases. V gave up 5 bases and J gave up 5 bases, with 14 bases separating them. CDR3 length: 14 residues. The CDR3 protein is CASSLGGPLDTQYF. The CDR3 region has the DNA TGTGCCAGCAGTCTCGGGGGCCCCCTAGATACGCAGTATTTT.